The sequence of this TCR beta chain was determined in a study of tumor-infiltrating lymphocytes in primary liver carcinoma. Study-level information: These patients were men and women whose ages were 30 to 69 years.

CDR1 and CDR2 (germline): LGHNA, YNFKEQ. V lost 3 bases and J lost 8; bases outside the gene matches: 4. The CDR3 has 13 amino acids. Production of TCR beta cDNA used roughly 500 ng total RNA together with a constant-region primer. Generation of the TCR beta libraries relied on three nested multiplex PCR rounds using slightly modified ARM-PCR. Forward primers for TRBV1-TRBV30 and a C-beta reverse primer served the first two PCR rounds, at 10 cycles each. A single record per CDR3 protein comes from TCRdb applying MiXCR to the multiplex PCR reads. This sample carries hundreds of thousands of distinct CDR3 sequences, 58% of them seen once, and the ten largest clones take more than 15%. Blood RNA originated from unsorted whole blood, with germline DNA additionally extracted. Study-level points and caveats: Tumor-adjacent and tumor-blood pairs shared less of their repertoires than tumor region pairs shared.

This clonotype was counted between two and nine times. Antigen: not known. This chain connects TRBV4-2 to TRBJ2-3; 8 nucleotides match TRBD1. This clonotype was obtained from a woman younger than 45 with primary liver carcinoma and hepatitis B virus infection. Sequencing was done on a sample of peripheral blood. CDR3 residues: CASSHSTGATQYF. Written as DNA, the CDR3 is TGTGCCAGCAGCCACTCGACAGGGGCTACGCAGTATTTT.